This T cell receptor (beta chain) was observed in a study of T cell clonotyping in hematopoietic cell transplantation. The study's findings and limits: Few recipient clonotypes overlapped donors; over 95% were de novo at given depth. Graft donor and pretransplant recipient Inverse Simpson Index values predicted broader posttransplant TCR diversity. CD4 and CD8 repertoire contributions could not be separated without sorting.

About this clone itself: Its target is unknown.

Produced via immunoSEQ multiplex PCR; TCRdb's table is partial and in-frame only. Of 40,000 to 45,000 clones listed, around 94% are singletons. V lost 3 bases and J 1 base, leaving 21 bases between the germline ends. CDR1 and CDR2 from the germline V gene are SGHRS and YFSETQ. The CDR3 is 18 residues long. The sequenced material came from peripheral blood mononuclear cells. This clonotype was sampled from a woman aged 50 to 60 in good health. Some clones in this sample may be carry-over from other donors' samples. The genes are TRBV5-1 and TRBJ2-3, with D possibly being TRBD2 (6 bases). In DNA form, the CDR3 reads TGCGCCAGCAGCTACCCCTCTTCTGACGGGGGTCGCACAGATACGCAGTATTTT. This codes for CASSYPSSDGGRTDTQYF.